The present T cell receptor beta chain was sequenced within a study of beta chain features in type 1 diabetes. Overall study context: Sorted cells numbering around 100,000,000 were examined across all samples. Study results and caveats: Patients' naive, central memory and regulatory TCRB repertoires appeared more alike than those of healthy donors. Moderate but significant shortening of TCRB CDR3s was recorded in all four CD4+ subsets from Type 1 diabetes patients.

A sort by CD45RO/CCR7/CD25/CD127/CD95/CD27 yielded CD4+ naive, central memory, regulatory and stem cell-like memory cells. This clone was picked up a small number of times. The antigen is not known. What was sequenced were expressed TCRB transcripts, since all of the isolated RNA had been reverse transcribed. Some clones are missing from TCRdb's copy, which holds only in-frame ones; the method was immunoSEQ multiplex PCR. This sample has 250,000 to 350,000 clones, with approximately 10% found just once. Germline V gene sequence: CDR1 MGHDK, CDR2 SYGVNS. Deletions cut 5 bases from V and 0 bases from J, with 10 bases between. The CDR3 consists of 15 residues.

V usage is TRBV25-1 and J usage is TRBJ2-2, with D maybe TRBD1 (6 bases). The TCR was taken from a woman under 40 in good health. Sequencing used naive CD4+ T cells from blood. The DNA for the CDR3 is TGTGCCAGCAGTCCCGGGACACCGAACACCGGGGAGCTGTTTTTT. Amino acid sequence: CASSPGTPNTGELFF.